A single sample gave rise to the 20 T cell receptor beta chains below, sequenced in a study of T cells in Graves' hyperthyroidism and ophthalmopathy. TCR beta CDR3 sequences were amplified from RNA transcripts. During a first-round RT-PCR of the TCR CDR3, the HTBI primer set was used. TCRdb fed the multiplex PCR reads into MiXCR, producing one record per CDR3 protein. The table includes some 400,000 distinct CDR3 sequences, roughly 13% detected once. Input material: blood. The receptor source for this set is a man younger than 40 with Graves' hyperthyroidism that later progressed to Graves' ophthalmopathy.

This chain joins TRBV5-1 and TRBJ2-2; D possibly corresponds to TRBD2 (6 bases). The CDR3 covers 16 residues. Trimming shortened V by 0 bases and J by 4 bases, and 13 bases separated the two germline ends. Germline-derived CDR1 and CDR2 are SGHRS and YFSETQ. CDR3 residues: CASSLVMAGPTGELFF. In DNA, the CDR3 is TGCGCCAGCAGCTTGGTCATGGCGGGACCCACCGGGGAGCTGTTTTTT.

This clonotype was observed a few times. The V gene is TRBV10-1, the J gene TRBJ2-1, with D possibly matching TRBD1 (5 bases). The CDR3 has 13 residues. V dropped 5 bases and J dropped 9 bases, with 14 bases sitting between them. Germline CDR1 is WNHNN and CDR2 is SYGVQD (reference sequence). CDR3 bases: TGCGCCAGCAGTTCTGGGCAGGGTAGTGAGCAGTTCTTC. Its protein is CASSSGQGSEQFF.

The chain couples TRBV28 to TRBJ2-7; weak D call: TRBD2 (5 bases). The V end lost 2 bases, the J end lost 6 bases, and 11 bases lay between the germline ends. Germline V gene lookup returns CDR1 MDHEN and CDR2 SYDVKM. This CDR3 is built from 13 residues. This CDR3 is CASSLGLALEQYF. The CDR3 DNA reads TGTGCCAGCAGTTTAGGGCTAGCTCTCGAGCAGTACTTC.

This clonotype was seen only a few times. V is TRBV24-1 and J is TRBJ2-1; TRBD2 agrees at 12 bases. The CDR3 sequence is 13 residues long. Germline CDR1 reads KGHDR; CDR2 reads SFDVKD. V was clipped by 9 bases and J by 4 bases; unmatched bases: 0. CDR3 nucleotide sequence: TGTGCCACCGGGACTAGCGGGTACAATGAGCAGTTCTTC. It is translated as CATGTSGYNEQFF.

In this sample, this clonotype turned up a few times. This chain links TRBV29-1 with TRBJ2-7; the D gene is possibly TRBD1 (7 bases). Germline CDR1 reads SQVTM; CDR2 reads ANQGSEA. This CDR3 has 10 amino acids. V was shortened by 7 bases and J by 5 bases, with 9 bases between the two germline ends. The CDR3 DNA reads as TGCAGCGCCAGGGGGGACGAGCAGTACTTC. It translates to CSARGDEQYF.

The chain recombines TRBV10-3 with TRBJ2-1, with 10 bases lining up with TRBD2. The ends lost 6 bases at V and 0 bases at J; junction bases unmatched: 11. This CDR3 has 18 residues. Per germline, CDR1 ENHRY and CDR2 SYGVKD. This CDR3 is CAIRSGTSALHSYNEQFF. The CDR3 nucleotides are TGTGCCATCAGGTCCGGGACTAGCGCCTTACACTCCTACAATGAGCAGTTCTTC.

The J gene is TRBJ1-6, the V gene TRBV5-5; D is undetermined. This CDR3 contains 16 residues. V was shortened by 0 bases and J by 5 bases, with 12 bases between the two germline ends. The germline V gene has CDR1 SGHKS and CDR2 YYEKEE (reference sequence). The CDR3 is CASSLGHASNNSPLHF. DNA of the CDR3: TGTGCCAGCAGCTTGGGGCACGCCTCTAATAATTCACCCCTCCACTTT.

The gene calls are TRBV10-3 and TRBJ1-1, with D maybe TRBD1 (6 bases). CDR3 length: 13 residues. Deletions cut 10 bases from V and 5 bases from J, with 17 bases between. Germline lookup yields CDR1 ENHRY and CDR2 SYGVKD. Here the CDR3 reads CASWGGRRTEAFF. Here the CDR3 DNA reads TGTGCCAGCTGGGGGGGGCGTAGGACTGAAGCTTTCTTT.

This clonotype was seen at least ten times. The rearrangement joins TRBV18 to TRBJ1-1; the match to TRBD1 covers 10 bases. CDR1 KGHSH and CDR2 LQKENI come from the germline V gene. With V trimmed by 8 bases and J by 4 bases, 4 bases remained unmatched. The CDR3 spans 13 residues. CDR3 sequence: CASSRTGGTEAFF. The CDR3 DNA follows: TGTGCCAGCAGCCGGACAGGGGGCACTGAAGCTTTCTTT.

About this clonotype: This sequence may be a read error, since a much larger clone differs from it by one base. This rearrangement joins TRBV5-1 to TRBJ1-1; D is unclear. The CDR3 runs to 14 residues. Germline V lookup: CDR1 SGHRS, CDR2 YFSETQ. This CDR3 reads CAGSLFDLNTEAFF. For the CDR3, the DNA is TGCGCCGGCAGCTTGTTCGATTTGAACACTGAAGCTTTCTTT.

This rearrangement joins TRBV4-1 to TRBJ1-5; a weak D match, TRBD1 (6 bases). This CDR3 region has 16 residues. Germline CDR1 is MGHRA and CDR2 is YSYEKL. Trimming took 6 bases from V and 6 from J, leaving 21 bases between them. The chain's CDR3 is CASSKIWTAARQPQHF. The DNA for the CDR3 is TGCGCCAGCAGTAAGATTTGGACAGCGGCTCGTCAGCCCCAGCATTTT.

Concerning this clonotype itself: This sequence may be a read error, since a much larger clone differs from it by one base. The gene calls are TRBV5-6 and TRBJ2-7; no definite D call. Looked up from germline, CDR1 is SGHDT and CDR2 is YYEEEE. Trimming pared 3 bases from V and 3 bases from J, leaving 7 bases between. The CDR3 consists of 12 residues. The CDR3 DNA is TGTGCCAGCAGCTCCATTGGCTACGAGCAGTACTTC. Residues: CASSSIGYEQYF.

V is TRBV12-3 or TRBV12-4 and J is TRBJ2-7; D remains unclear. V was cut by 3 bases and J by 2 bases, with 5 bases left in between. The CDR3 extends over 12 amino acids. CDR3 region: CASSFYTYEQYF. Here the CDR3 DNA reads TGTGCCAGCAGTTTCTATACCTACGAGCAGTACTTC.

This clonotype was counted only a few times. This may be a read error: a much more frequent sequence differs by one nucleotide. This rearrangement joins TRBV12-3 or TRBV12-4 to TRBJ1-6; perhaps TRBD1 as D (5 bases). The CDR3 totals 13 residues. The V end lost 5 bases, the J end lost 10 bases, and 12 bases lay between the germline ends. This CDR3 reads CASSLTRGSPLHF. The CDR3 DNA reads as TGTGCCAGCAGTCTAACAAGGGGATCACCCCTCCACTTT.

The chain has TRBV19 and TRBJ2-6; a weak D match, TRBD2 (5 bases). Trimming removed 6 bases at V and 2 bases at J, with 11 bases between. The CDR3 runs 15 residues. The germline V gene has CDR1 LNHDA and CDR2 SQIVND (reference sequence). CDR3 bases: TGTGCCAGTAGCCCTTCCGGGACTGGGGCCAACGTCCTGACTTTC. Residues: CASSPSGTGANVLTF.

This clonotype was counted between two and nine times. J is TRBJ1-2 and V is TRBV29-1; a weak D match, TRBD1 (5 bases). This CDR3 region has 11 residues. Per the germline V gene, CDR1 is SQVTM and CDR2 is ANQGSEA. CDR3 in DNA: TGCTTCGCTGGTGGGGGTGAGGGCTACACCTTC. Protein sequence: CFAGGGEGYTF.

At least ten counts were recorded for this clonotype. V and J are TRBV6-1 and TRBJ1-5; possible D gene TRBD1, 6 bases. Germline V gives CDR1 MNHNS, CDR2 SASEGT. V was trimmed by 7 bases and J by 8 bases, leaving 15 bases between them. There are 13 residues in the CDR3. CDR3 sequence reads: CASNGGGWEPQHF. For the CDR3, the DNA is TGTGCCAGCAACGGAGGGGGTTGGGAGCCCCAGCATTTT.

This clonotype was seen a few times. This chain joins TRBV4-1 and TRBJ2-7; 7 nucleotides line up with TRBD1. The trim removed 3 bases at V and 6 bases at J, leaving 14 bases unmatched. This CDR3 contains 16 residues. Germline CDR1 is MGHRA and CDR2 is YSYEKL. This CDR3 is CASSHHPGTVTSEQYF. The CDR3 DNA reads TGCGCCAGCAGCCACCACCCCGGGACAGTTACCTCCGAGCAGTACTTC.

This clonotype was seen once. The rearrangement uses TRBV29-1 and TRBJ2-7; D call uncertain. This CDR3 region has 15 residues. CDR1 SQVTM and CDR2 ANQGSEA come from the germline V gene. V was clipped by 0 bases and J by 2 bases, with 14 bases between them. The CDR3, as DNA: TGCAGCGTTGAAGAAGCTGGAAAGGTGACCTACGAGCAGTACTTC. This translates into CSVEEAGKVTYEQYF.

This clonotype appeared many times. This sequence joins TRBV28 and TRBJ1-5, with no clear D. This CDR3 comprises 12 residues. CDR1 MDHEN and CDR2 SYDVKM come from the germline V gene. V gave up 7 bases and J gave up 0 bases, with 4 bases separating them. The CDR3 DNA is TGTGCCAGCACCTATAGCAATCAGCCCCAGCATTTT. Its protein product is CASTYSNQPQHF.